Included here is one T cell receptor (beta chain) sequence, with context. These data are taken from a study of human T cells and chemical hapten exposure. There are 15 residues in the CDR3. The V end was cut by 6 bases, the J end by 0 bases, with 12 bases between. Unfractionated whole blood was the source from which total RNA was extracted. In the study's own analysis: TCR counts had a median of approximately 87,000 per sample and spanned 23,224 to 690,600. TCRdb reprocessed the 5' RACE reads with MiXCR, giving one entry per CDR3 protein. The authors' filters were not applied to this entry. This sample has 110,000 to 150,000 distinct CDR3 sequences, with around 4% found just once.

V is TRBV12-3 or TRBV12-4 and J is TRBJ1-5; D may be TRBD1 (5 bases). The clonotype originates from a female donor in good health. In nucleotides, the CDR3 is TGTGCCAGCAGCCCCTTCGGGGGTAGCAATCAGCCCCAGCATTTT. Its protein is CASSPFGGSNQPQHF.